This T cell receptor (beta chain) was recorded in a study of tumor and adjacent non-tumor tissue in lung cancer. Study-wide context: Patients comprised eleven to twelve adenocarcinoma, a couple of squamous cell carcinoma and 1 small cell lung cancer. Overall study results and limits: TCR diversity was significantly greater in tumor than normal lung tissue. Tumor repertoires had a smaller top 100 clone share than normal lung.

Three rounds of nested PCR, following a modified ARM-PCR protocol, produced the TCRbeta library. TCRdb re-called the multiplex PCR reads through MiXCR, storing one row per CDR3 protein. Of about 110,000 distinct CDR3 sequences listed, 50% to 70% are singletons. This clonotype appeared a single time. Its antigen remains unknown. Sequence at one end of the junction differs from germline and may be a read error. RNA was extracted from bulk tissue without any cell sorting. The normal lung tissue was taken more than 3 cm from the tumor edge. CDR3 length: 14 amino acids. Material for sequencing was distant non-tumor lung tissue. The chain is built from TRBV12-3 or TRBV12-4 and TRBJ2-7; D remains ambiguous. The receptor was derived from a man aged 60-69 years with non-small cell lung cancer. The CDR3 DNA sequence: TGTGCCAGCAGTCCTAGTTTAGCTTGCTACGAGCGGTACTTC. Amino acid sequence: CASSPSLACYERYF.